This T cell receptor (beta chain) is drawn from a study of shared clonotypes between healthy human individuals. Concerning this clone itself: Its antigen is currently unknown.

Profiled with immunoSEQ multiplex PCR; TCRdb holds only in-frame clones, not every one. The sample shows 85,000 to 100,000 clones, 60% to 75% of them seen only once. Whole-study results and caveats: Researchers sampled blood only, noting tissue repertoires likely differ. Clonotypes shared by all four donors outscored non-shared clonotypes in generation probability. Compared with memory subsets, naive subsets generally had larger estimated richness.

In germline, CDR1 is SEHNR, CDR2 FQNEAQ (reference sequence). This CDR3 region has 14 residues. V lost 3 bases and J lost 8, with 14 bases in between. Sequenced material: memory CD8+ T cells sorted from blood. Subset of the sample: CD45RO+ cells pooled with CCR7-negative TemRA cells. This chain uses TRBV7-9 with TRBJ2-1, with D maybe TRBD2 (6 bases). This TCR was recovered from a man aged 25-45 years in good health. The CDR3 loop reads CASSLVTRPHEQFF. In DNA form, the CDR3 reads TGTGCCAGCAGCTTGGTGACTAGGCCTCATGAGCAGTTCTTC.